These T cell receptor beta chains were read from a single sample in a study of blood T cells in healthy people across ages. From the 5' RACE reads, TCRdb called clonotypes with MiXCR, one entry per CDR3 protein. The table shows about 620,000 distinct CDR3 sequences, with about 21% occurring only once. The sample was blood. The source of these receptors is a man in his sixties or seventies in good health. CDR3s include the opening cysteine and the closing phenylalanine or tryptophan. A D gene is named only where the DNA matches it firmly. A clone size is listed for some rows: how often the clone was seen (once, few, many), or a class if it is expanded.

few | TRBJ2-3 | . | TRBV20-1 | CSARLLMTSTDTQYF | TGCAGTGCTAGATTACTAATGACTAGCACAGATACGCAGTATTTT
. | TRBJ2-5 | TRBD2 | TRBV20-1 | CSAFLAGGRETQYF | TGCAGTGCTTTCCTAGCGGGAGGGCGTGAGACCCAGTACTTC
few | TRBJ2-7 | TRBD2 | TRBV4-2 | CASSQDAAGGSYEQYF | TGTGCCAGCAGCCAAGATGCAGCGGGAGGATCCTACGAGCAGTACTTC
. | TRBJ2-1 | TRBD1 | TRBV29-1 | CSARDRGTYNEQFF | TGCAGCGCTCGGGACAGGGGAACCTACAATGAGCAGTTCTTC
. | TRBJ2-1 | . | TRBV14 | CASSQLDSYNEQFF | TGTGCCAGCAGCCAGCTGGACTCCTACAATGAGCAGTTCTTC
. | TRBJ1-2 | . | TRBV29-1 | CSVGGYYGYTF | TGCAGCGTCGGGGGATACTATGGCTACACCTTC
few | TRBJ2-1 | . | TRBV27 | CASSTLSKGSYNEQFF | TGTGCCAGCTCGACCCTTAGTAAAGGCTCCTACAATGAGCAGTTCTTC
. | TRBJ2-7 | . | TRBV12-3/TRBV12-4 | CASTLQGYEQYF | TGTGCCAGCACCCTACAGGGATACGAGCAGTACTTC
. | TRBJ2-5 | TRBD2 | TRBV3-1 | CASSPAGLGFETQYF | TGTGCCAGCAGCCCCGCGGGACTAGGGTTTGAGACCCAGTACTTC
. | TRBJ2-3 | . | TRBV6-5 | CASTDSSTDTQYF | TGTGCCAGCACCGATTCTAGCACAGATACGCAGTATTTT
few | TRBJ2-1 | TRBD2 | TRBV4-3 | CASSQGQLAGIDNEQFF | TGCGCCAGCAGCCAAGGTCAACTAGCGGGGATCGACAATGAGCAGTTCTTC
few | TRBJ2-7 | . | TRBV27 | CASSLDPNSYEQYF | TGTGCCAGCAGCCTGGACCCCAACTCCTACGAGCAGTACTTC
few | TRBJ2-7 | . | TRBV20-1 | CSASTRAAYEQYF | TGCAGTGCTAGCACTCGGGCAGCCTACGAGCAGTACTTC
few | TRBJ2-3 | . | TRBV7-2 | CASSITTGTDTQYF | TGTGCCAGCAGCATCACTACAGGGACAGATACGCAGTATTTT
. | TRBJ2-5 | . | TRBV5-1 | CASSLPGQDTETQYF | TGCGCCAGCAGCCTACCAGGGCAGGATACGGAGACCCAGTACTTC
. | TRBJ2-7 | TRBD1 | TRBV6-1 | CASSERRDRTYEQYF | TGTGCCAGCAGTGAACGCCGGGACAGGACCTACGAGCAGTACTTC
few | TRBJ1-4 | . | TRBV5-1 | CAGSMFPGTSGREKLFF | TGCGCCGGCAGCATGTTTCCCGGGACTTCAGGTCGCGAAAAACTGTTTTTT
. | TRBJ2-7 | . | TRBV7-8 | CASSAGNRVEQYF | TGTGCCAGCAGCGCAGGGAACAGGGTCGAGCAGTACTTC
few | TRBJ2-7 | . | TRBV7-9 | CASSFAGQGVRGRAGEQYF | TGTGCCAGCAGCTTCGCTGGTCAGGGGGTCAGAGGGAGGGCTGGCGAGCAGTACTTC
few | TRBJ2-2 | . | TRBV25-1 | CASSERTTGELFF | TGTGCCAGCAGTGAACGAACCACCGGGGAGCTGTTTTTT
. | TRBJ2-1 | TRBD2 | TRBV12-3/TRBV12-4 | CASSFNGLAGANEQFF | TGTGCCAGCAGTTTTAACGGACTAGCGGGCGCCAATGAGCAGTTCTTC
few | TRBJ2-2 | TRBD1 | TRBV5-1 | CASSGQENTGELFF | TGCGCCAGCAGTGGACAGGAGAACACCGGGGAGCTGTTTTTT
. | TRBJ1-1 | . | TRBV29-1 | CSVGTRSKASF | TGCAGCGTTGGGACGCGGAGCAAAGCTTCCTTT
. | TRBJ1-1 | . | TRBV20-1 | CSASFGGISEAFF | TGCAGTGCCTCGTTTGGGGGGATCTCTGAAGCTTTCTTT
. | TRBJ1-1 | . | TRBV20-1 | CSARDLGGPLGAFF | TGCAGTGCTAGAGACTTGGGGGGACCTCTGGGAGCTTTCTTT
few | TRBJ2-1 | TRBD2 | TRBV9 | CASSAGLAAAIEQFF | TGTGCCAGCAGCGCGGGACTAGCGGCCGCGATCGAGCAGTTCTTC
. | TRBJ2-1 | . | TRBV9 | CASSVTSGPNNEQFF | TGTGCCAGCAGCGTAACCTCGGGACCCAACAATGAGCAGTTCTTC
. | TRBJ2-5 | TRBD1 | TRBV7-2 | CASSLELGTGGTQYF | TGTGCCAGCAGCTTAGAGCTGGGGACAGGGGGAACCCAGTACTTC
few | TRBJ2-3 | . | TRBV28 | CASTSTSTDTQYF | TGTGCCAGCACCTCCACTAGCACAGATACGCAGTATTTT